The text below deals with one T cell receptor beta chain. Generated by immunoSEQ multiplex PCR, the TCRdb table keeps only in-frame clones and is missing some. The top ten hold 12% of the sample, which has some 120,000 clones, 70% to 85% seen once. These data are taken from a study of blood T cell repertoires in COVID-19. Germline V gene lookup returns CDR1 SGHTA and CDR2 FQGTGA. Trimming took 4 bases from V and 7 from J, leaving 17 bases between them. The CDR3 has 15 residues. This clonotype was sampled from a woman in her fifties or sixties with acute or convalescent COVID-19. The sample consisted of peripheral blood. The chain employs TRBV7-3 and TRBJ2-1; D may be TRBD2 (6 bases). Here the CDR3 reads CASSSQEGRGNEQFF. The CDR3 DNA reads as TGTGCCAGCAGCTCACAGGAGGGGCGCGGAAATGAGCAGTTCTTC.